This T cell receptor (beta chain) is drawn from a study of T cell repertoires in cytomegalovirus infection. TCRdb ran MiXCR on the reads and lists one entry per CDR3 protein. The sample includes roughly 100,000 distinct CDR3 sequences, over 40% seen only once; the top ten take around 74%. To note about this clonotype: Its antigen is unidentified.

The ends were cut back, 5 bases at V and 2 bases at J, with 10 bases in the middle. The CDR3 runs 14 residues. Germline V gene sequence: CDR1 SGHTA, CDR2 FQGNSA. This receptor was obtained from a human donor in good health (CMV status not recorded). Some clones in this sample may be carry-over from other donors' samples. This sequence joins TRBV7-2 and TRBJ2-1, with a weak D call TRBD2 (5 bases). The source was CD8+ T cells from cultured PBMCs, collected from culture after CMV antigen stimulation. CDR3 bases: TGTGCCAGCAGCCCCCCCGGGACCTACAATGAGCAGTTCTTC. It is translated as CASSPPGTYNEQFF.